This entry is about one TCR beta chain. This sample stems from a study of blood T cell repertoires in COVID-19. Whole-study context: T cells, B-cell-depleted T cells, or PBMCs supplied cDNA or gDNA.

In the authors' workflow: Amplified reference gene primers provided the basis for estimating nucleated cell counts. Profiled with immunoSEQ multiplex PCR; TCRdb holds only in-frame clones, not every one. V, J and clone size reflect that table, while D and trimming were determined from the DNA. The sample holds approximately 170,000 clones, approximately 80% seen once. Germline V gives CDR1 SGDLS, CDR2 YYNGEE. V dropped 1 base and J dropped 2; count of bases not matched to a gene: 2. The CDR3 runs 15 residues. Enrollees, about 18 to 95 years old, lived in around 23 US areas. The sample taken for sequencing was PBMCs or T cells enriched from blood (not recorded which). J is TRBJ2-7 and V is TRBV9; 11 bases align to TRBD2. The sequence was obtained from a woman between 45 and 65 years old who had recovered from COVID-19. Here the CDR3 reads CASSVTSGGPYEQYF. Here the CDR3 DNA reads TGTGCCAGCAGCGTAACTAGCGGGGGTCCCTACGAGCAGTACTTC.